The clone carrying this T cell receptor (beta chain) was counted between two and nine times. Its antigen remains unknown. Between the trimmed V and J ends, which lost 3 bases and 5 bases, there was a span of 9 bases. CDR1 KGHDR and CDR2 SFDVKD come from the germline V gene. The CDR3 runs to 13 residues. Libraries were prepared by immunoSEQ multiplex PCR; TCRdb keeps only in-frame clonotypes and omits some of them. The sample contains under 100,000 clones, roughly 84% of which appear only once. This specimen belongs to a study of T cell responses to AZD1222 COVID-19 vaccine. Turning to the study itself: Recipients boosted at about 4 weeks or about 12 weeks are pooled. Findings and caveats of the study: At baseline, seropositivity was found in only 5 to 7 AZD1222 recipients. Along spike, vaccine-associated CD4 TCRs were found throughout, with dominance at 160-218 and 743-854.

The receptor was isolated from an adult in good health. V usage is TRBV24-1 and J usage is TRBJ1-1; no definite D call. Material: peripheral blood, obtained on day 0 of AZD1222 vaccination. This chain's CDR3 is CATSDPSGTEAFF. The CDR3 DNA follows: TGTGCCACCAGTGATCCGAGCGGGACTGAAGCTTTCTTT.